A selection of T cell receptor beta chains follows, all from one sample in a study of shared clonotypes between healthy human individuals. Sequenced by immunoSEQ multiplex PCR; TCRdb stores in-frame clones only, minus some. Here the sample spans roughly 2 million clones, just under 95% being singletons. Source material: naive CD8+ T cells sorted from blood. The receptors come from a man in his late teens or twenties in good health. Each CDR3 is given with its conserved first and last residue. A D gene is named only where the DNA matches it firmly. The size field is filled for only some rows; it gives once, few, many or a size class.

V	D	J	size	DNA	CDR3
TRBV7-8	NA	TRBJ2-7	NA	TGTGCCAGCAGCTCCCTCGGGGCCTACGAGCAGTACTTC	CASSSLGAYEQYF
TRBV5-1	NA	TRBJ2-3	NA	TGCGCCAGCAGTTACGGGGGATTGGAGGCAGATACGCAGTATTTT	CASSYGGLEADTQYF
TRBV6-5	TRBD1	TRBJ1-2	once	TGTGCCAGCAGTTCCCTAGTCGGGACAGTTTATGGCTACACCTTC	CASSSLVGTVYGYTF
TRBV4-3	NA	TRBJ2-1	NA	TGCGCCAGCAGCCAAGTATTAGCGGAGTACAATGAGCAGTTCTTC	CASSQVLAEYNEQFF
TRBV4-3	TRBD2	TRBJ2-7	NA	TGCGCCAGCAGCCACTTACTAGCGGATAGCTCCTACGAGCAGTACTTC	CASSHLLADSSYEQYF
TRBV7-2	NA	TRBJ1-1	NA	TGTGCCAGCAGCTTAGACCCTCGAAGCGAAGGGGACACTGAAGCTTTCTTT	CASSLDPRSEGDTEAFF
TRBV27	TRBD2	TRBJ2-7	NA	TGTGCCAGCAGTTTACTAGCGGGTACCTACGAGCAGTACTTC	CASSLLAGTYEQYF
TRBV12-5	TRBD1	TRBJ2-3	NA	TGTGCTAGTGGTTTGGTAAAAGGACAGGTCGGCGACACAGATACGCAGTATTTT	CASGLVKGQVGDTDTQYF
TRBV29-1	TRBD1	TRBJ2-1	once	TGCAGCGCGATGACAGGGGATCCGCAGTTCTTC	CSAMTGDPQFF
TRBV7-2	TRBD2	TRBJ2-7	NA	TGTGCCAGCAGCCCCCTAGCGGGCCTTGCCAACGAGCAGTACTTC	CASSPLAGLANEQYF
TRBV13	NA	TRBJ1-4	NA	TGTGCCAGCAGCTCCTCGGAAAAACTGTTTTTT	CASSSSEKLFF
TRBV4-1	NA	TRBJ1-5	once	TGCGCCAGCAGCCAAGAAGAGCCCAGGGGTTATAGCAATCAGCCCCAGCATTTT	CASSQEEPRGYSNQPQHF
TRBV28	NA	TRBJ1-2	NA	TGTGCCAGCAGTTCACCGGGCGAGGGCCGCTATGGCTACACCTTC	CASSSPGEGRYGYTF
TRBV6-1	NA	TRBJ2-1	NA	TGTGCCAGCAGTGACCCTCTTTATGAGCAGTTCTTC	CASSDPLYEQFF
TRBV7-2	NA	TRBJ1-1	NA	TGTGCCAGCAGCTTAAGTATGAACACTGAAGCTTTCTTT	CASSLSMNTEAFF
TRBV7-8	TRBD2	TRBJ2-5	NA	TGTGCCAGCAGCTTAGTTGGACTAGGCGAGACCCAGTACTTC	CASSLVGLGETQYF
TRBV6-5	NA	TRBJ2-5	NA	TGTGCCAGCAGTTATCGGGCCTGGGATGTGCAGTACTTC	CASSYRAWDVQYF
TRBV10-1	TRBD2	TRBJ2-7	NA	TGCGCCAGCAACTATCGGTTTCGCCACGCGGGAGGGCCGTACGAGCAGTACTTC	CASNYRFRHAGGPYEQYF
TRBV6-5	NA	TRBJ1-5	NA	TGTGCCAGCCGATCGTCAGGGGTTAGCAATCAGCCCCAGCATTTT	CASRSSGVSNQPQHF
TRBV6-1	NA	TRBJ1-1	NA	TGTGCCAGCAGTGATGGCGGAGAGAACACTGAAGCTTTCTTT	CASSDGGENTEAFF
TRBV19	NA	TRBJ2-7	NA	TGTGCCAGTAGTATGCAGGCATTCTACGAGCAGTACTTC	CASSMQAFYEQYF
TRBV6-5	TRBD2	TRBJ2-1	NA	TGTGCCAGCAGTTTATCTAGCGGGAGCTATGAGCAGTTCTTC	CASSLSSGSYEQFF
TRBV4-3	NA	TRBJ2-2	NA	TGCGCCAGCAGCCAAGCCGTTCATTTCGCGAACACCGGGGAGCTGTTTTTT	CASSQAVHFANTGELFF
TRBV7-9	NA	TRBJ2-4	NA	TGTGCCAGCAGCTTAGGACGAACGGGACTAGCCAAAAACATTCAGTACTTC	CASSLGRTGLAKNIQYF
TRBV29-1	TRBD1	TRBJ1-4	NA	TGCAGCTCTCTGCGGGACAGGGTGGAACCTTTTGCAACTAATGAAAAACTGTTTTTT	CSSLRDRVEPFATNEKLFF
TRBV4-1	NA	TRBJ2-3	NA	TGCGCCAGCAGCCAAGAAGTCGGCTATTTCACAGATACGCAGTATTTT	CASSQEVGYFTDTQYF
TRBV18	TRBD1	TRBJ1-1	NA	TGTGCCAGCTCACCACCAGATCGGACAGGGATAGTAGTAACTGAAGCTTTCTTT	CASSPPDRTGIVVTEAFF
TRBV29-1	NA	TRBJ1-1	once	TGCAGCACCAGCGGCGGTAACACTGAAGCTTTCTTT	CSTSGGNTEAFF
TRBV2	NA	TRBJ2-7	NA	TGTGCAGCCTGGGACCTCTCCTACGAGCAGTACTTC	CAAWDLSYEQYF
TRBV7-9	NA	TRBJ2-5	NA	TGTGCCAGCAGCCACCACCGGGAAACAGAAGAGACCCAGTACTTC	CASSHHRETEETQYF
TRBV28	NA	TRBJ1-2	NA	TGTGCCAGCAGTTCCCGGACAAGATCACTCTATGGCTACACCTTC	CASSSRTRSLYGYTF
TRBV10-2	NA	TRBJ2-7	NA	TGCGCCAGCAGGCTGGACTATTCCGAGCAGTACTTC	CASRLDYSEQYF
TRBV5-1	NA	TRBJ2-7	NA	TGCGCCAGCAGCCCGAGCCCGGTCGACCACGAGCAGTACTTC	CASSPSPVDHEQYF
TRBV28	NA	TRBJ1-1	NA	TGTGCCAGCAGTGACCCCGAGACTGAAGCTTTCTTT	CASSDPETEAFF
TRBV25-1	NA	TRBJ2-7	NA	TGTGCCAGCAGTGAGACTGCTACCTACGAGCAGTACTTC	CASSETATYEQYF
TRBV10-1	TRBD1	TRBJ2-2	NA	TGCGCCAGCAGCTCCCGGGACAGGGCTATCGGGGAGCTGTTTTTT	CASSSRDRAIGELFF
TRBV7-9	NA	TRBJ1-1	NA	TGTGCCAGCAGCCCCTCGTCGGACGGAGGGAACACTGAAGCTTTCTTT	CASSPSSDGGNTEAFF
TRBV9	TRBD1	TRBJ1-1	NA	TGTGCCAGCAGCGATTCCGGGACAGGGGATGAAGCTTTCTTT	CASSDSGTGDEAFF
TRBV3-1/TRBV3-2	NA	TRBJ2-7	NA	TGTGCCAGCAGCTACGAGCAGTACTTC	CASSYEQYF
TRBV9	TRBD2	TRBJ2-3	NA	TGTGCCAGCAGCGGCCGGACTAGCGGGAGGGATACGCAGTATTTT	CASSGRTSGRDTQYF
TRBV7-8	NA	TRBJ2-1	NA	TGTGCCAGCAGCTCGGAGGGGCTTCCCTACAATGAGCAGTTCTTC	CASSSEGLPYNEQFF
TRBV7-9	NA	TRBJ1-1	NA	TGTGCCAGCAGCTTAATGTTTGGAATGAACACTGAAGCTTTCTTT	CASSLMFGMNTEAFF
TRBV27	NA	TRBJ2-1	NA	TGTGCCAGCAGGTTAGCGAGCCACTACAATGAGCAGTTCTTC	CASRLASHYNEQFF
TRBV10-3	TRBD2	TRBJ2-3	NA	TGTGCCATCAGTGCCCCGGGAGGGACAGATACGCAGTATTTT	CAISAPGGTDTQYF
TRBV7-9	TRBD1	TRBJ2-1	NA	TGTGCCACGGGACGAGGGGGCTATTACAATGAGCAGTTCTTC	CATGRGGYYNEQFF
TRBV7-8	NA	TRBJ2-2	once	TGTGCCAGCAGCTTAGGAGTAGGCGCCGGGGAGCTGTTTTTT	CASSLGVGAGELFF